This record concerns one T cell receptor beta chain sequence. From germline, CDR1 is ENHRY and CDR2 SYGVKD. The V end lost 0 bases, the J end lost 5 bases, and 4 bases lay between the germline ends. The CDR3 runs 12 residues. One entry per CDR3 protein results from TCRdb running MiXCR on the 5' RACE reads. The sample has approximately 11,000 distinct CDR3 sequences, around 6% seen once. The data stem from a study of spatial heterogeneity in lung cancer. Indicated time point: sample taken at primary tumor resection. This TCR derives from a male donor with early-stage non-small cell lung cancer. This sample comprised PBMCs, obtained at surgery. The chain recombines TRBV10-3 with TRBJ2-5; no clear D gene. The CDR3 protein is CAISESLETQYF. In nucleotides, the CDR3 is TGTGCCATCAGTGAGTCCTTGGAGACCCAGTACTTC.